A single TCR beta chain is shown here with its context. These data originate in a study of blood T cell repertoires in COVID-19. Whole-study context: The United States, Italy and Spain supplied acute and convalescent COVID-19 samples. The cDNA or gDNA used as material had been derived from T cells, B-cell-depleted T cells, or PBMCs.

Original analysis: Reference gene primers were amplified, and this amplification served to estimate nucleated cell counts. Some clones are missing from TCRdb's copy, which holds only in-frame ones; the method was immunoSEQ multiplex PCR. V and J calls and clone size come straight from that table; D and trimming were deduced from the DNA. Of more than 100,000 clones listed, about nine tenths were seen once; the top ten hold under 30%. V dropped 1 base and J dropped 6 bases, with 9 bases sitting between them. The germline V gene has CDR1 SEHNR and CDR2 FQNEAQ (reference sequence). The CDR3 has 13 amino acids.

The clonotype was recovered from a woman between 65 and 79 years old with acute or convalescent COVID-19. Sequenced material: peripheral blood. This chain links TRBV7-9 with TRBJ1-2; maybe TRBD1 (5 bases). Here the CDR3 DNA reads TGTGCCAGCAGCTTAGGACAAGGGGATGGCTACACCTTC. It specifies CASSLGQGDGYTF.